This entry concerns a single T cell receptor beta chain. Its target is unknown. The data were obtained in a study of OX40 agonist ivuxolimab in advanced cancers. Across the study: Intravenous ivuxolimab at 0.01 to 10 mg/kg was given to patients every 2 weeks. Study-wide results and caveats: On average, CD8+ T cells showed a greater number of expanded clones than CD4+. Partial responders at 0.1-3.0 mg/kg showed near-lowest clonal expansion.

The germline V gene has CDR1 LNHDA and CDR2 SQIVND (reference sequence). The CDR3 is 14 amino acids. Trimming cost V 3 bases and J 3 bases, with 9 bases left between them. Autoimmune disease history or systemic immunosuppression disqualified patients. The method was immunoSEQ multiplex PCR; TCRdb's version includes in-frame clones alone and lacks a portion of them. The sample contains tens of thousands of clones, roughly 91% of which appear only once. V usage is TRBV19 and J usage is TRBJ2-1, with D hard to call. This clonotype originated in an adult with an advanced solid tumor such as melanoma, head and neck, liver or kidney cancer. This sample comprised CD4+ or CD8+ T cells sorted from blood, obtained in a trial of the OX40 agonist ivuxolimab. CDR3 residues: CASSIPHLYNEQFF. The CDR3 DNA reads TGTGCCAGTAGTATCCCCCACCTCTACAATGAGCAGTTCTTC. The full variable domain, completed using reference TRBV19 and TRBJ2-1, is DGGITQSPKYLFRKEGQNVTLSCEQNLNHDAMYWYRQDPGQGLRLIYYSQIVNDFQKGDIAEGYSVSREKKESFPLTVTSAQKNPTAFYLCASSIPHLYNEQFFGPGTRLTVL.